This passage covers 21 T cell receptor beta chains from one sample sequenced in a study of glioma-infiltrating T cells. The iRepertoire nested amplicon-rescue multiplex PCR amplified TCR alpha and beta CDR3s from RNA. MiXCR was run by TCRdb on the multiplex PCR reads, yielding one entry per CDR3 protein. The sample consists of some 5,800 distinct CDR3 sequences, roughly 30% of them appearing once. Material for sequencing was glioma tissue, nonneoplastic brain tissue, or PBMCs (not recorded which). The origin of the receptors is a human donor with low-grade glioma or glioblastoma, undergoing nonglioma brain surgery, or in good health (not recorded which).

This clonotype was observed at least ten times. The chain has TRBV7-3 and TRBJ2-5; 7 bases are a match to TRBD1. The V and J ends lost 5 bases and 2 bases, in that order; junction bases with no gene match: 2. The CDR3 is 13 amino acids. Germline V gene lookup returns CDR1 SGHTA and CDR2 FQGTGA. CDR3 sequence: CASSRQGQETQYF. For the CDR3, the DNA is TGTGCCAGCAGCAGACAGGGACAAGAGACCCAGTACTTC.

In this sample, this clonotype is medium-sized. The chain links TRBV20-1 to TRBJ2-3; 10 nucleotides line up with TRBD2. This CDR3 has 13 amino acids. The ends lost 5 bases at V and 3 bases at J; junction bases unmatched: 2. Looked up from germline, CDR1 is DFQATT and CDR2 is SNEGSKA (reference sequence). CDR3 protein: CSALAGATDTQYF. CDR3 nucleotide sequence: TGCAGTGCTCTAGCGGGAGCAACAGATACGCAGTATTTT.

In the case of this clonotype: The CDR3 does not close with the conserved phenylalanine or tryptophan, likely indicating a read error. The limits of the CDR3 on the DNA are not certain, so only TCRdb's listed CDR3 is given. J is TRBJ2-5 and V is TRBV15; TRBD2, the D gene given by the table, was not confirmed from the DNA. The CDR3 spans 15 amino acids, including both terminal residues. The germline V gene encodes CDR1 LNHNV and CDR2 YYDKDF (reference sequence). This CDR3 reads CATSSVGRCKENQSV.

In its sample, this clonotype is medium-sized. In DNA form, the CDR3 reads TGTGCCATCAGTAAGCCAGGACTACGTACAGATACGCAGTATTTT. It specifies CAISKPGLRTDTQYF. This sequence joins TRBV10-3 and TRBJ2-3, with D perhaps matching TRBD2 (6 bases). The CDR3 covers 15 residues. V lost 5 bases and J 3 bases, leaving 15 bases between the germline ends. Per germline, CDR1 ENHRY and CDR2 SYGVKD.

Ten or more counts support this clonotype. This chain connects TRBV7-3 to TRBJ2-2; no clear D gene. The V gene lost 2 bases and the J gene lost 1 base, with 11 bases spanning the gap. Germline V gives CDR1 SGHTA, CDR2 FQGTGA. The CDR3 covers 16 residues. The CDR3 region is CASSLVGGQNTGELFF. The CDR3 nucleotides are TGTGCCAGCAGCTTAGTAGGCGGTCAGAACACCGGGGAGCTGTTTTTT.

This clonotype is judged medium-sized. This chain connects TRBV7-2 to TRBJ2-3; 8 bases agree with TRBD2. The germline V gene has CDR1 SGHTA and CDR2 FQGNSA. This CDR3 has 14 amino acids. V trimming: 3 bases; J trimming: 2 bases; junction bases outside the gene matches: 1. The CDR3 nucleotides read TGTGCCAGCAGCTTTAGCGGGGCCACAGATACGCAGTATTTT. This codes for CASSFSGATDTQYF. Complete variable domain (other parts from reference TRBV7-2 and TRBJ2-3): GAGVSQSPSNKVTEKGKDVELRCDPISGHTALYWYRQSLGQGLEFLIYFQGNSAPDKSGLPSDRFSAERTGGSVSTLTIQRTQQEDSAVYLCASSFSGATDTQYFGPGTRLTVL.

The CDR3 loop reads CSGGLAGRQFF. CDR3 DNA sequence: TGCAGCGGTGGACTAGCGGGAAGGCAGTTCTTC. The chain recombines TRBV29-1 with TRBJ2-1; TRBD2 aligns across 12 bases. The CDR3 has 11 amino acids. CDR1 is SQVTM, CDR2 ANQGSEA, per germline. Trimming at V came to 7 bases and at J to 12 bases, leaving 4 bases not matched to a gene.

By proportion, this clonotype is medium-sized (0.01 to 0.1%). The chain carries TRBV20-1 and TRBJ2-1, with D possibly matching TRBD1 (6 bases). The CDR3 spans 13 residues. Germline V lookup: CDR1 DFQATT, CDR2 SNEGSKA (reference sequence). V lost 6 bases to trimming and J lost 3 bases, with 12 bases between them. This CDR3 is CSAGADSYNEQFF. CDR3 DNA: TGCAGTGCCGGGGCGGACAGCTACAATGAGCAGTTCTTC.

This clonotype has a count of ten or more. This chain uses TRBV7-2 with TRBJ2-7; the match to TRBD1 covers 8 bases. Trimming removed 2 bases from V and 4 bases from J; junction bases left unmatched: 7. CDR3 length: 15 amino acids. Germline assignment: CDR1 SGHTA and CDR2 FQGNSA. The CDR3 here is CASSLTGTGRYEQYV. DNA for the CDR3: TGTGCCAGCAGCTTAACAGGGACAGGCCGATACGAGCAGTACGTC.

About this clonotype itself: The junction and the germline gene differ at one end; a read error may be behind it. The chain recombines TRBV27 with TRBJ2-5; D possibly matches TRBD1 or TRBD2 (5 bases each). Germline values: CDR1 MNHEY, CDR2 SMNVEV (reference sequence). The CDR3 covers 14 residues. The CDR3 DNA sequence: TGTGCCATCAGTTTCCCCCGAGGGACAGAGACCCAGTACTTC. Its protein is CAISFPRGTETQYF.

This clonotype has only one observation. Given the absence of the conserved phenylalanine or tryptophan at the CDR3 end, a read error is likely. The rearrangement links TRBV6-6 to TRBJ2-5, with no clear D. CDR3 size: 12 residues. Trimming removed 6 bases from V and 4 bases from J, with 9 bases in between. The germline gives CDR1 MNHNY, CDR2 SVGAGI (reference sequence). CDR3 sequence (DNA): TGTGCCAGCAGCAAGAAGCGAGAGACCCAGTACCTC. This encodes CASSKKRETQYL.

This clonotype was recorded many times. This chain links TRBV29-1 with TRBJ2-3; the match to TRBD2 covers 10 bases. CDR1 is SQVTM, CDR2 ANQGSEA, per germline. This CDR3 spans 13 amino acids. J gave up 5 bases and V 8 bases, and 7 bases lay outside the gene matches. The CDR3 nucleotides are TGCAGCTGTCTAGCGGGAGTGATAGATACGCAGTATTTT. It encodes CSCLAGVIDTQYF.

This clonotype counts as medium-sized. This sequence joins TRBV20-1 and TRBJ1-2, with a tentative D call TRBD1 (5 bases). CDR3 length: 17 residues. Deletions cut 5 bases from V and 3 bases from J, with 25 bases between. From germline, CDR1 is DFQATT and CDR2 SNEGSKA (reference sequence). The CDR3 reads CSAPTRMTPGQDYGYTF. The CDR3 nucleotides read TGCAGTGCTCCTACTCGGATGACACCAGGACAAGACTATGGCTACACCTTC.

This clonotype occurred many times. The chain uses TRBV7-9 and TRBJ2-1, with a tentative D call TRBD2 (6 bases). This CDR3 has 13 residues. The V gene's germline CDR1 is SEHNR and CDR2 FQNEAQ (reference sequence). V lost 4 bases to trimming and J lost 8 bases, with 12 bases between them. DNA of the CDR3: TGTGCCAGCAGCTCCCAAACTAGCTATGAGCAGTTCTTC. It yields the protein CASSSQTSYEQFF.

This clonotype counts as large. One junction end disagrees with the germline gene, perhaps due to a read error. The chain employs TRBV15 and TRBJ1-1; 9 bases line up with TRBD1. Per the germline V gene, CDR1 is LNHNV and CDR2 is YYDKDF (reference sequence). The CDR3 is 14 amino acids. The CDR3 region has the DNA TGTGCCACCAGCAGAGATAAAGGGACAGGGCCTTCGGAATTT. This encodes CATSRDKGTGPSEF.

This clonotype rates as medium-sized. This rearrangement joins TRBV19 to TRBJ1-5; D perhaps matches TRBD1 (6 bases). The germline CDR1 and CDR2 sequences are LNHDA and SQIVND (reference sequence). Trimming removed 1 base at V and 2 bases at J, with 12 bases between. This CDR3 has 16 residues. The CDR3: CASSIGGGIGNQPQHF. In DNA form, the CDR3 reads TGTGCCAGTAGTATAGGAGGGGGTATCGGCAATCAGCCCCAGCATTTT.

This clonotype was counted at least ten times. The chain recombines TRBV29-1 with TRBJ2-5, with TRBD2 matching over 7 bases. V dropped 4 bases and J dropped 2; count of bases not matched to a gene: 1. The length of the CDR3 is 12 residues. Germline CDR1 reads SQVTM; CDR2 reads ANQGSEA. CDR3 amino acids: CSVAAGQETQYF. CDR3 coding DNA: TGCAGCGTTGCAGCGGGGCAAGAGACCCAGTACTTC.

This clonotype has at least ten counts. J is TRBJ1-1 and V is TRBV12-3 or TRBV12-4, with D possibly TRBD1 on 5 matching bases. This CDR3 contains 14 residues. Trimming removed 6 bases from V and 0 bases from J, with 11 bases in between. The CDR3 bases are TGTGCCAGCAGCGGGGGGGGGTTGAACACTGAAGCTTTCTTT. This codes for CASSGGGLNTEAFF.

V gene TRBV27 combines with J gene TRBJ1-6, with unresolved D. V lost 6 bases to trimming and J lost 4 bases, with 13 bases between them. Germline V gene sequence: CDR1 MNHEY, CDR2 SMNVEV (reference sequence). The CDR3 is 15 amino acids. CDR3 nucleotide sequence: TGTGCCAGCAGGGAACGGTCTCGGTATAATTCACCCCTCCACTTT. This translates into CASRERSRYNSPLHF.

The chain carries TRBV27 and TRBJ1-6; perhaps TRBD1 as D (6 bases). CDR3 length: 14 residues. Germline V gene data show CDR1 as MNHEY and CDR2 as SMNVEV (reference sequence). CDR3 sequence reads: CDRALSGYNSPLHF. Written as DNA, the CDR3 is TGTGACAGGGCACTTTCGGGGTATAATTCACCCCTCCACTTT.

The table lists this clonotype with many counts. The rearrangement links TRBV7-9 to TRBJ2-5, with 7 positions matching TRBD1. CDR1 and CDR2 (germline): SEHNR, FQNEAQ (reference sequence). Trimming removed 5 bases from V and 0 bases from J; junction bases left unmatched: 6. CDR3 length: 15 amino acids. DNA of the CDR3: TGTGCCAGCAGCCGGGACAGAGGGCACCAAGAGACCCAGTACTTC. Its protein product is CASSRDRGHQETQYF. Full variable domain (rest looked up from reference TRBV7-9 and TRBJ2-5): DTGVSQNPRHKITKRGQNVTFRCDPISEHNRLYWYRQTLGQGPEFLTYFQNEAQLEKSRLLSDRFSAERPKGSFSTLEIQRTEQGDSAMYLCASSRDRGHQETQYFGPGTRLLVL.